The 7 T cell receptor beta chains listed next were all sequenced from one sample in a study of blood T cell repertoires in COVID-19. Clones were read by immunoSEQ multiplex PCR, and TCRdb kept only the in-frame ones, dropping some. The sample carries more than 250,000 clones, approximately 89% recorded once. The material sequenced was PBMCs or T cells enriched from blood (not recorded which). All receptors derive from a woman aged 40-49 years with acute COVID-19.

Regarding this clone: One end of the junction varies from germline; a read error may be responsible. The chain links TRBV18 to TRBJ1-1, with 7 bases matching TRBD1. The germline V gene has CDR1 KGHSH and CDR2 LQKENI. This CDR3 is built from 14 residues. In DNA form, the CDR3 reads TGTGCCAGCTCCCCACAGGGGCGGAGAGATATAGCTTTCTTT. Amino acids: CASSPQGRRDIAFF.

This clone appeared a single time. The rearrangement uses TRBV5-8 and TRBJ2-1, with 7 bases identical to TRBD2. This CDR3 spans 15 amino acids. V gave up 5 bases and J gave up 2 bases; unmatched junction bases: 7. The germline gives CDR1 SGHTS, CDR2 YDEGEE. This chain's CDR3 is CASSLQGRAYNEQFF. The CDR3 coding sequence is TGTGCCAGCAGTTTACAAGGGAGGGCCTACAATGAGCAGTTCTTC.

V and J are TRBV7-9 and TRBJ1-6, with D tentatively TRBD1 (5 bases). The length of the CDR3 is 15 residues. Trimming stripped 7 bases from V and 3 bases from J, with 13 bases between. Germline-derived CDR1 and CDR2 are SEHNR and FQNEAQ (reference sequence). The CDR3 bases are TGTGCCAGCACCAACCAGGGTGGCTATAATTCACCCCTCCACTTT. Amino acids: CASTNQGGYNSPLHF.

The rearrangement uses TRBV28 and TRBJ1-3, with TRBD1 matching over 7 bases. Germline CDR1 is MDHEN and CDR2 is SYDVKM. CDR3 length: 15 residues. V lost 3 bases, J lost 0 bases, and 2 bases stayed unmatched. CDR3 sequence reads: CASSFPGGSGNTIYF. For the CDR3, the DNA is TGTGCCAGCAGTTTTCCAGGGGGCTCTGGAAACACCATATATTTT. Based on the CDR3 plus reference TRBV28 and TRBJ1-3, the full variable domain is DVKVTQSSRYLVKRTGEKVFLECVQDMDHENMFWYRQDPGLGLRLIYFSYDVKMKEKGDIPEGYSVSREKKERFSLILESASTNQTSMYLCASSFPGGSGNTIYFGEGSWLTVV.

V is TRBV25-1 and J is TRBJ2-2; TRBD2 matches 16 bases. The CDR3 consists of 18 residues. The ends lost 4 bases at V and 4 bases at J; junction bases unmatched: 6. Germline V lookup: CDR1 MGHDK, CDR2 SYGVNS. The CDR3 sequence: CASSAGLAGGPRTGELFF. The DNA of the CDR3 is TGTGCCAGCAGTGCGGGACTAGCGGGAGGGCCGCGCACCGGGGAGCTGTTTTTT.

The CDR3 reads CASSQGIVDFSGQYF. Written as DNA, the CDR3 is TGTGCCAGCAGCCAAGGGATCGTCGACTTTTCCGGGCAGTACTTC. This sequence joins TRBV4-2 and TRBJ2-7; D remains ambiguous. The V end lost 1 base, the J end lost 9 bases, and 19 bases lay between the germline ends. There are 15 residues in the CDR3. Germline lookup yields CDR1 LGHNA and CDR2 YNFKEQ.

The V gene is TRBV28, the J gene TRBJ1-5, with D possibly TRBD1 on 6 matching bases. V was clipped by 6 bases and J by 6 bases, with 18 bases between them. CDR3 length: 15 residues. Germline V lookup: CDR1 MDHEN, CDR2 SYDVKM. CDR3 DNA: TGTGCCAGCAGACGCACAGGGCGTGGACTTCAGCCCCAGCATTTT. Protein sequence: CASRRTGRGLQPQHF.